The 25 T cell receptor beta chains listed next were all sequenced from one sample in a study of immune aging and cytomegalovirus after organ transplant. These receptors' antigens are unknown. The sample's time point: five sample-tagged time points from pre-transplant (day -1) to day 368 post-transplant, pooled. BD Rhapsody targeted mRNA and AbSeq chemistry was used for microwell cell capture and library preparation. TCRdb re-called the single-cell sequencing reads through MiXCR, storing one row per CDR3 protein. The table shows 20,000 to 25,000 distinct CDR3 sequences, with about a third occurring only once. Sequenced here: CMV peptide-activated CD4+ and CD8+ T cells sorted from blood, sampled at five time points, pooled. Subset reported: sorted CD8+CD137+ and CD4+CD154+ T cells after around 12 h CMV IE-1 peptide stimulation. These receptors all stem from a female donor who had a heart transplant and CMV viremia.

This clonotype was counted a few times. This sequence joins TRBV7-2 and TRBJ2-3, with D hard to call. V was cut by 5 bases and J by 7 bases, with 13 bases left in between. This CDR3 contains 13 residues. Looked up from germline, CDR1 is SGHTA and CDR2 is FQGNSA. The CDR3 spells CASSPPMGNTQYF. The CDR3 DNA follows: TGTGCCAGCAGCCCCCCGATGGGAAATACGCAGTATTTT.

The chain has TRBV6-1 and TRBJ1-5; D remains ambiguous. The length of the CDR3 is 14 residues. Trimming shortened V by 2 bases and J by 4 bases, and 9 bases separated the two germline ends. Germline values: CDR1 MNHNS, CDR2 SASEGT. The CDR3 DNA reads TGTGCCAGCAGTGAAAGATGGGGTAATCAGCCCCAGCATTTT. This gives the protein CASSERWGNQPQHF.

As concerns this clonotype: A read error may account for a junction end that differs from germline. The genes are TRBV20-1 and TRBJ1-4; the D gene is possibly TRBD1 (5 bases). CDR3 length: 13 residues. The germline CDR1 and CDR2 sequences are DFQATT and SNEGSKA (reference sequence). This CDR3 reads CSADRGTNEKLSF. The CDR3 DNA is TGCAGTGCTGATAGGGGCACTAATGAAAAACTGTCTTTT.

By proportion, this clonotype is medium-sized. The chain is built from TRBV9 and TRBJ2-1; no clear D gene. Looked up from germline, CDR1 is SGDLS and CDR2 is YYNGEE. The CDR3 contains 15 residues. V was trimmed by 0 bases and J by 3 bases, leaving 10 bases between them. Here the CDR3 reads CASSVGTTGYNEQFF. Written as DNA, the CDR3 is TGTGCCAGCAGCGTAGGAACGACTGGCTACAATGAGCAGTTCTTC.

The chain carries TRBV7-8 and TRBJ1-3, with a weak D call TRBD1 (6 bases). The CDR3 consists of 14 residues. V lost 5 bases and J 0 bases, leaving 8 bases between the germline ends. Germline V lookup: CDR1 SGHVS, CDR2 FQNEAQ. The CDR3: CASSHRDSGNTIYF. CDR3 bases: TGTGCCAGCAGCCACAGGGACTCTGGAAACACCATATATTTT. The full variable domain, with the rest looked up from reference TRBV7-8 and TRBJ1-3, is GAGVSQSPRYKVAKRGQDVALRCDPISGHVSLFWYQQALGQGPEFLTYFQNEAQLDKSGLPSDRFFAERPEGSVSTLKIQRTQQEDSAVYLCASSHRDSGNTIYFGEGSWLTVV.

This clonotype came up many times. The rearrangement links TRBV6-2 or TRBV6-3 to TRBJ2-5; D remains unclear. Looked up from germline, CDR1 is MNHEY and CDR2 is SVGEGT. This CDR3 spans 13 amino acids. With 6 bases removed from V and 5 bases from J, the gap between germline ends came to 13 bases. The CDR3 loop is CASRRKVRETQYF. CDR3 nucleotide sequence: TGTGCCAGCAGACGAAAGGTGCGGGAGACCCAGTACTTC.

This clonotype appeared a few times. This chain uses TRBV30 with TRBJ1-1, with D hard to call. Germline V gives CDR1 GTSNPN, CDR2 SVGIG (reference sequence). CDR3 length: 13 residues. V was clipped by 0 bases and J by 7 bases, with 12 bases between them. CDR3 residues: CAWSVGTALEAFF. DNA of the CDR3: TGTGCCTGGAGTGTAGGAACAGCCCTTGAAGCTTTCTTT.

The chain employs TRBV29-1 and TRBJ2-7, with D maybe TRBD1 (5 bases). V lost 0 bases and J 2 bases, leaving 11 bases between the germline ends. Germline V gives CDR1 SQVTM, CDR2 ANQGSEA. This CDR3 contains 14 residues. The CDR3 region is CSVEDAGRPYEQYF. The CDR3 DNA is TGCAGCGTTGAAGATGCAGGGCGTCCCTACGAGCAGTACTTC.

Comments on this clonotype: At one boundary the junction diverges from the germline segment, which might be a read error. The V gene is TRBV4-1, the J gene TRBJ2-3; no definite D call. The CDR3 spans 14 residues. CDR1 MGHRA and CDR2 YSYEKL come from the germline V gene. The CDR3 sequence: CASSQGRLADTQDF. The CDR3 DNA sequence: TGCGCCAGCAGCCAAGGTCGCCTCGCAGATACGCAGGATTTT.

This chain links TRBV29-1 with TRBJ2-1; 8 bases line up with TRBD1. Germline CDR1 and CDR2: SQVTM and ANQGSEA. Germline trimming cut 4 bases from V and 4 bases from J; bases unmatched to any gene: 3. This CDR3 region has 13 residues. CDR3 sequence (DNA): TGCAGCGTTGGGAGGGACAGGTACAATGAGCAGTTCTTC. As protein: CSVGRDRYNEQFF.

This chain uses TRBV19 with TRBJ2-1; 12 bases map to TRBD2. Per germline, CDR1 LNHDA and CDR2 SQIVND (reference sequence). V lost 7 bases to trimming and J lost 9 bases; unmatched junction nucleotides: 7. There are 14 residues in the CDR3. CDR3 coding DNA: TGTGCCAGTACCGCGAGACTAGCGGGGGTTGAGCAGTTCTTC. Amino acid sequence: CASTARLAGVEQFF.

This chain connects TRBV9 to TRBJ2-1; D is unclear. The CDR3 totals 14 residues. V was cut by 2 bases and J by 6 bases, with 12 bases left in between. Looked up from germline, CDR1 is SGDLS and CDR2 is YYNGEE. For the CDR3, the DNA is TGTGCCAGCAGCGTCCGGGCTCAAGGCAATGAGCAGTTCTTC. Protein sequence: CASSVRAQGNEQFF.

This clonotype has more than one count but fewer than ten. The rearrangement uses TRBV6-6 and TRBJ2-1; D is tentatively TRBD1 or TRBD2 (6 bases each). The CDR3 consists of 17 residues. Between the trimmed V and J ends, which lost 4 bases and 2 bases, there was a span of 18 bases. CDR1 is MNHNY, CDR2 SVGAGI, per germline (reference sequence). CDR3 region: CASSSRRRGGTYNEQFF. The CDR3 coding sequence is TGTGCCAGCAGTTCCCGGCGCAGGGGAGGTACCTACAATGAGCAGTTCTTC.

The chain carries TRBV29-1 and TRBJ2-7; D ambiguous. CDR1 is SQVTM and CDR2 is ANQGSEA in the germline V gene. The CDR3 has 12 residues. Trimming cost V 5 bases and J 2 bases, with 10 bases left between them. The CDR3 nucleotides are TGCAGCGTTATCGGCAGTGCCTACGAGCAGTACTTC. Its protein product is CSVIGSAYEQYF.

Remarks on this clonotype: The CDR3 does not close with the conserved phenylalanine or tryptophan, likely indicating a read error. The chain uses TRBV4-2 and TRBJ2-4; D ambiguous. V was cut by 4 bases and J by 9 bases, with 7 bases left in between. CDR1 is LGHNA, CDR2 YNFKEQ, per germline. The CDR3 is made up of 11 amino acids. The CDR3 is CASSREGIQYS. Here the CDR3 DNA reads TGTGCCAGCAGCCGAGAAGGCATTCAGTACTCC.

This clonotype was observed a few times. The rearrangement links TRBV5-1 to TRBJ1-1; TRBD1 might be the D (6 bases). Germline V lookup: CDR1 SGHRS, CDR2 YFSETQ. Trimming stripped 4 bases from V and 4 bases from J, with 20 bases between. The CDR3 has 16 amino acids. CDR3 amino acids: CASSLGMGAQGTEAFF. As DNA, the CDR3 is TGCGCCAGCAGCCTCGGAATGGGGGCCCAAGGCACTGAAGCTTTCTTT.

V and J are TRBV6-5 and TRBJ1-6; D is ambiguous. Germline loops: CDR1 MNHEY, CDR2 SVGAGI. This CDR3 contains 13 residues. With 6 bases removed from V and 6 bases from J, the gap between germline ends came to 9 bases. CDR3: CASRDWRNSPLHF. As DNA, the CDR3 is TGTGCCAGCAGGGACTGGCGTAATTCACCCCTCCACTTT.

The chain couples TRBV10-3 to TRBJ1-1; a possible D gene is TRBD1 (5 bases). From germline, CDR1 is ENHRY and CDR2 SYGVKD. The CDR3 runs 13 residues. Deletions cut 6 bases from V and 5 bases from J, with 13 bases between. For the CDR3, the DNA is TGTGCCATCAGGAACCAGGGCGAGACTGAAGCTTTCTTT. Its translation: CAIRNQGETEAFF.

Only a few counts were recorded for this clonotype. The rearrangement joins TRBV6-2 or TRBV6-3 to TRBJ1-2; tentative D call: TRBD1 (6 bases). The CDR3 extends over 12 amino acids. Trimming pared 8 bases from V and 8 bases from J, leaving 15 bases between. Germline lookup yields CDR1 MNHEY and CDR2 SVGEGT. Here the CDR3 DNA reads TGTGCCAGCGCCAGCGGGGGCTGGGGCTACACCTTC. It codes for CASASGGWGYTF.

V is TRBV7-2 and J is TRBJ2-3; 7 bases are shared with TRBD2. Germline V CDR1 and CDR2: SGHTA, FQGNSA. Unmatched junction bases numbered 7, after V lost 5 bases and J lost 2 bases. The CDR3 has 15 residues. Here the CDR3 reads CASSPTAGSTDTQYF. In nucleotides, the CDR3 is TGTGCCAGCAGCCCAACAGCGGGATCCACAGATACGCAGTATTTT.

This clonotype has at least ten counts. The chain links TRBV4-1 to TRBJ1-1; unclear D gene. Trimming removed 3 bases at V and 1 base at J, with 15 bases between. In germline, CDR1 is MGHRA, CDR2 YSYEKL. CDR3 length: 16 residues. The CDR3 DNA reads TGCGCCAGCAGCCATATCGTTCGAGGGAAGAACACTGAAGCTTTCTTT. Translated, it gives CASSHIVRGKNTEAFF.

The gene calls are TRBV20-1 and TRBJ2-5; TRBD2 might be the D (6 bases). Germline CDR1 DFQATT, CDR2 SNEGSKA (reference sequence). The CDR3 has 12 amino acids. Trimming took 6 bases from V and 5 from J, leaving 13 bases between them. The CDR3 sequence: CSAPLGGETQYF. The CDR3 DNA reads TGCAGTGCGCCGCTGGGGGGTGAGACCCAGTACTTC.

This clonotype was recorded at least ten times. The rearrangement uses TRBV5-5 and TRBJ2-6; D may be TRBD1 or TRBD2 (5 bases each). CDR1 and CDR2 (germline): SGHKS, YYEKEE (reference sequence). This CDR3 is 16 amino acids long. The V and J ends lost 3 bases and 0 bases respectively, with 10 bases between them. In DNA, the CDR3 is TGTGCCAGCAGCTGGGGACGGTACTCTGGGGCCAACGTCCTGACTTTC. Translating gives CASSWGRYSGANVLTF.

The chain joins TRBV4-1 to TRBJ2-1; TRBD2 aligns across 15 bases. There are 17 residues in the CDR3. The germline V gene encodes CDR1 MGHRA and CDR2 YSYEKL. V was pared by 5 bases and J by 1 base, with 3 bases of the junction left unmatched. The CDR3 DNA is TGCGCCAGCAGCGGGACTAGCGGGGGGTTATCCTACAATGAGCAGTTCTTC. It specifies CASSGTSGGLSYNEQFF.

The chain combines TRBV7-9 with TRBJ1-6, with a weak D call TRBD1 (5 bases). The CDR3 has 17 amino acids. CDR1 SEHNR and CDR2 FQNEAQ come from the germline V gene (reference sequence). The V and J ends lost 5 bases and 8 bases respectively, with 22 bases between them. CDR3 DNA sequence: TGTGCCAGCAGCGTGCGGGACTTCCTCCTGCCGTATTCACCCCTCCACTTT. It translates to CASSVRDFLLPYSPLHF.